This T cell receptor (beta chain) was recorded in a study of blood T cell repertoires in COVID-19. Study-level background: From the United States, Italy and Spain came samples of acute and convalescent COVID-19. The cDNA or gDNA used as material had been derived from T cells, B-cell-depleted T cells, or PBMCs.

Deletions cut 9 bases from V and 1 base from J, with 38 bases between. Per the germline V gene, CDR1 is KGHDR and CDR2 is SFDVKD. This CDR3 has 22 amino acids. Those enrolled in Seattle joined during active infection and were followed longitudinally afterward. Original processing methods: The assay estimated nucleated cells by amplifying reference gene primers. TCRdb's copy holds only in-frame clones and misses some; the assay was immunoSEQ multiplex PCR. V, J and clone size are those of that table, while D and trimming were read from the DNA. The profile shows about 420,000 clones, 80% to 90% of them singletons.

This sequence originates from a young man with COVID-19, enrolled during active disease. The sample was peripheral blood. The rearrangement uses TRBV24-1 and TRBJ1-1; D may be TRBD1 (5 bases). For the CDR3, the DNA is TGTGCCACCGTATGTCGAAGTCCACAGGTAGGGTATTTAGAAAAGAGGAACACTGAAGCTTTCTTT. As protein: CATVCRSPQVGYLEKRNTEAFF.